The text below deals with one TCR beta chain. TCRdb's table, derived via immunoSEQ multiplex PCR, lists solely in-frame clones and lacks some. The sample has about 69,000 clones, approximately 87% seen once. This CDR3 comprises 13 residues. Germline V gene data show CDR1 as MNHEY and CDR2 as SMNVEV (reference sequence). Trimming cost V 3 bases and J 2 bases, with 6 bases left between them. The data stem from a study of OX40 agonist ivuxolimab in advanced cancers. This TCR was sampled from an adult with an advanced solid tumor such as melanoma, head and neck, liver or kidney cancer. This specimen consisted of CD4+ or CD8+ T cells sorted from blood, obtained in a trial of the OX40 agonist ivuxolimab. The rearrangement joins TRBV27 to TRBJ2-3; D not resolved. This CDR3 is CASSFPYTDTQYF. The DNA of the CDR3 is TGTGCCAGCAGTTTTCCTTACACAGATACGCAGTATTTT.